This T cell receptor (beta chain) was retrieved from a study of T cells after yellow fever vaccination. Via MiXCR, TCRdb re-called the 5' RACE reads, giving one row per CDR3 protein. Here the sample spans about 260,000 distinct CDR3 sequences, around 4.9% being singletons. Trimming stripped 1 base from V and 0 bases from J, with 11 bases between. The CDR3 is 16 amino acids. Per the germline V gene, CDR1 is LGHNT and CDR2 is FRNRAP. The clonotype comes from a young man who received the YFV17D yellow fever vaccine. The chain links TRBV12-5 to TRBJ2-3, with D maybe TRBD2 (6 bases). The sample in question was CD4+ T cells sorted from PBMCs, obtained on the day of the yellow fever booster vaccination. For the CDR3, the DNA is TGTGCTAGTGGTTTGGGGTTAGCGGAGAGCACAGATACGCAGTATTTT. It specifies CASGLGLAESTDTQYF. Supplemented by reference TRBV12-5 and TRBJ2-3, the full variable domain reads DARVTQTPRHKVTEMGQEVTMRCQPILGHNTVFWYRQTMMQGLELLAYFRNRAPLDDSGMPKDRFSAEMPDATLATLKIQPSEPRDSAVYFCASGLGLAESTDTQYFGPGTRLTVL.